This TCR beta chain originates from a study of glioma-infiltrating T cells. The wider study: WHO grade II oligodendrogliomas or astrocytomas, plus non-recurrent WHO grade IV glioblastomas, were sampled. Dexamethasone exposure before glioma surgery was limited to six or fewer days. Approximately 990,000 peripheral T cells were targeted at roughly 4- to 11-fold coverage. Findings of the study overall: Signature shared blood CDR3 motifs were enriched in low-divergence and depleted in high-divergence patients.

TCR alpha and beta CDR3 regions were amplified from RNA using iRepertoire nested multiplex PCR. TCRdb recomputed calls from the multiplex PCR reads with MiXCR, one row per CDR3 protein. The table has more than 300,000 distinct CDR3 sequences, more than 35% seen once. Trimming took 6 bases from V and 4 from J, leaving 12 bases between them. This CDR3 has 14 amino acids. As for this clonotype: No antigen is known for it.

Sequencing used glioma tissue, nonneoplastic brain tissue, or PBMCs (not recorded which). This sequence was found in a human donor with low-grade glioma or glioblastoma, undergoing nonglioma brain surgery, or in good health (not recorded which). The chain employs TRBV12-3 or TRBV12-4 and TRBJ2-2, with unresolved D. CDR3 loop: CASSDTPGTGELFF. In nucleotides, the CDR3 is TGTGCCAGCAGCGATACCCCCGGCACCGGGGAGCTGTTTTTT.